Listed below are T cell receptor beta chains from one sample, sequenced in a study of T cell repertoires in cytomegalovirus infection. Which antigens these TCRs recognize remains unknown. TCRdb re-analysed the reads in MiXCR, keeping a single row per CDR3 protein. In the table there are a few hundred thousand distinct CDR3 sequences, about 39% of which are singletons. Here the sequenced sample was cultured PBMCs, taken from culture after CMV antigen stimulation. These TCRs come from a human donor in good health (CMV status not recorded). Some clones in this sample may be carry-over from other donors' samples. Each CDR3 is given with its conserved first and last residue. Each record gives: CDR3 DNA, CDR3 protein, J gene, D gene, clone size, V gene. A D gene is named only where the DNA matches it firmly. Not all rows give a size; the values are once, few, many and, for expanded clones, a class.

CDR3nt: TGCGCCAGCAGTGACCCGGGACTGTACAATGAGCAGTTCTTC
CDR3aa: CASSDPGLYNEQFF
j_gene: TRBJ2-1
d_gene: NA
abundance: NA
v_gene: TRBV10-1

CDR3nt: TGTGCCAGCAGTTTCCATCGTTTAGAGAGCTCCTACGAGCAGTACTTC
CDR3aa: CASSFHRLESSYEQYF
j_gene: TRBJ2-7
d_gene: NA
abundance: once
v_gene: TRBV27

CDR3nt: TGTGCCAGCAGCTTAGCGGGACAAGCACATGATACGCAGTATTTT
CDR3aa: CASSLAGQAHDTQYF
j_gene: TRBJ2-3
d_gene: NA
abundance: few
v_gene: TRBV7-9

CDR3nt: TGTGCCATCACCTCCCCGGGGGGCACTGAAGCTTTCTTT
CDR3aa: CAITSPGGTEAFF
j_gene: TRBJ1-1
d_gene: NA
abundance: NA
v_gene: TRBV10-3

CDR3nt: TGTGCCAGCAGCTTACAGGTCACAGATACGCAGTATTTT
CDR3aa: CASSLQVTDTQYF
j_gene: TRBJ2-3
d_gene: NA
abundance: many
v_gene: TRBV7-2

CDR3nt: TGTGCCAGCAGAAGAGTAATTGTAGCCAAAAACATTCAGTACTTC
CDR3aa: CASRRVIVAKNIQYF
j_gene: TRBJ2-4
d_gene: NA
abundance: few
v_gene: TRBV6-6

CDR3nt: TGTGCCAGCAGTGATCCGGGACTAGCGGGAGGAAGGACTTACAATGAGCAGTTCTTC
CDR3aa: CASSDPGLAGGRTYNEQFF
j_gene: TRBJ2-1
d_gene: TRBD2
abundance: NA
v_gene: TRBV2

CDR3nt: TGTGCCAGCAGCTCGGGGGGGACCCCCGGAGAGACCCAGTACTTC
CDR3aa: CASSSGGTPGETQYF
j_gene: TRBJ2-5
d_gene: TRBD2
abundance: few
v_gene: TRBV7-6

CDR3nt: TGTGCCAGCTCGAAGACAGGGGTGGTCGGAAACACCATATATTTT
CDR3aa: CASSKTGVVGNTIYF
j_gene: TRBJ1-3
d_gene: TRBD1
abundance: few
v_gene: TRBV2

CDR3nt: TGTGCCAGCAGCCAAATGAGGAACACCGGGGAGCTGTTTTTT
CDR3aa: CASSQMRNTGELFF
j_gene: TRBJ2-2
d_gene: NA
abundance: NA
v_gene: TRBV3-1

CDR3nt: TGTGCCAGCAGTAAGCGGGACAGCGGGGAGCTGTTTTTT
CDR3aa: CASSKRDSGELFF
j_gene: TRBJ2-2
d_gene: NA
abundance: NA
v_gene: TRBV6-2/TRBV6-3

CDR3nt: TGTGCCAGCAGCTTAAACGAGGCGAACACTGAAGCTTTCTTT
CDR3aa: CASSLNEANTEAFF
j_gene: TRBJ1-1
d_gene: NA
abundance: NA
v_gene: TRBV7-9

CDR3nt: TGTGCCAGCAGCAAGAGACAGGGGCCTAACTATGGCTACACCTTC
CDR3aa: CASSKRQGPNYGYTF
j_gene: TRBJ1-2
d_gene: TRBD1
abundance: NA
v_gene: TRBV7-2

CDR3nt: TGTGCCAGCTGCCCACGGGACAGAAGACACAATGAGCAGTTCTTC
CDR3aa: CASCPRDRRHNEQFF
j_gene: TRBJ2-1
d_gene: TRBD1
abundance: NA
v_gene: TRBV11-1

CDR3nt: TGTGCCACCAATCCTAGCGGGGGGGACGAGCAGTACTTC
CDR3aa: CATNPSGGDEQYF
j_gene: TRBJ2-7
d_gene: TRBD2
abundance: NA
v_gene: TRBV5-4

CDR3nt: TGCGCCAGCAGCGCCCGACAGGGATCGGGAACTGAAGCTTTCTTT
CDR3aa: CASSARQGSGTEAFF
j_gene: TRBJ1-1
d_gene: TRBD1
abundance: NA
v_gene: TRBV4-1

CDR3nt: TGTGCCAGCAGCCAAGACACCAATAATCAGCCCCAGCATTTT
CDR3aa: CASSQDTNNQPQHF
j_gene: TRBJ1-5
d_gene: NA
abundance: NA
v_gene: TRBV4-2

CDR3nt: TGCGCCAGCAGACAGGGCAGGAGAAACACCGGGGAGCTGTTTTTT
CDR3aa: CASRQGRRNTGELFF
j_gene: TRBJ2-2
d_gene: NA
abundance: NA
v_gene: TRBV5-1

CDR3nt: TGTGCCAGCAGCTCTACAGCAAATCAGCCCCAGCATTTT
CDR3aa: CASSSTANQPQHF
j_gene: TRBJ1-5
d_gene: NA
abundance: many
v_gene: TRBV7-2

CDR3nt: TGTGCCAGCAGCCCAGGACCTCCGGTTTACAATGAGCAGTTCTTC
CDR3aa: CASSPGPPVYNEQFF
j_gene: TRBJ2-1
d_gene: NA
abundance: many
v_gene: TRBV7-2

CDR3nt: TGTGCCAGCAGGGACTCTGGAAACACCATATATTTT
CDR3aa: CASRDSGNTIYF
j_gene: TRBJ1-3
d_gene: NA
abundance: few
v_gene: TRBV28

CDR3nt: TGCAGCGTTGAAGAGGCACTAGCGGGAGTCTCGTACTTC
CDR3aa: CSVEEALAGVSYF
j_gene: TRBJ2-5
d_gene: TRBD2
abundance: NA
v_gene: TRBV29-1

CDR3nt: TGTGCCAGCAGCGAGAACGGGGGCTACACCTTC
CDR3aa: CASSENGGYTF
j_gene: TRBJ1-2
d_gene: NA
abundance: NA
v_gene: TRBV7-2

CDR3nt: TGTGCCAGCAGCTCCCCTGGTGGGGCTGGAAACACCATATATTTT
CDR3aa: CASSSPGGAGNTIYF
j_gene: TRBJ1-3
d_gene: NA
abundance: many
v_gene: TRBV7-2

CDR3nt: TGTGCCAGCAGCCACCTGGGACAGGGTGAAGCTTTCTTT
CDR3aa: CASSHLGQGEAFF
j_gene: TRBJ1-1
d_gene: TRBD1
abundance: once
v_gene: TRBV3-1

CDR3nt: TGTGCCAGCAGAACCAGCGGGAGGAGGACCGGGGAGCTGTTTTTT
CDR3aa: CASRTSGRRTGELFF
j_gene: TRBJ2-2
d_gene: TRBD2
abundance: NA
v_gene: TRBV6-2/TRBV6-3

CDR3nt: TGTGCCAGCAGTAGCATCCCGGGAACCCAGGAAGGAAACACCATATATTTT
CDR3aa: CASSSIPGTQEGNTIYF
j_gene: TRBJ1-3
d_gene: NA
abundance: few
v_gene: TRBV6-1

CDR3nt: TGTGCCAGCAGTCCTGGGACGTCCGAGCAGTACTTC
CDR3aa: CASSPGTSEQYF
j_gene: TRBJ2-7
d_gene: NA
abundance: NA
v_gene: TRBV12-3/TRBV12-4

CDR3nt: TGTGCCAGCAGCTTAGATCGGCCGTATTCGAACACCGGGGAGCTGTTTTTT
CDR3aa: CASSLDRPYSNTGELFF
j_gene: TRBJ2-2
d_gene: NA
abundance: many
v_gene: TRBV7-2

CDR3nt: TGTGCCAGCAGCCCGTTAGCGGGAGGAGGAGATACGCAGTATTTT
CDR3aa: CASSPLAGGGDTQYF
j_gene: TRBJ2-3
d_gene: TRBD2
abundance: many
v_gene: TRBV7-8

CDR3nt: TGTGCCAGCAGCTTAGACGACTACCAGAAGGAGACCCAGTACTTC
CDR3aa: CASSLDDYQKETQYF
j_gene: TRBJ2-5
d_gene: NA
abundance: NA
v_gene: TRBV7-2

CDR3nt: TGCAGTGCTGAGAACGGGGGGCTCGAGACCCAGTACTTC
CDR3aa: CSAENGGLETQYF
j_gene: TRBJ2-5
d_gene: NA
abundance: NA
v_gene: TRBV20-1

CDR3nt: TGTGCCAGCAGCCGACAGGCATCAACTAATGAAAAACTGTTTTTT
CDR3aa: CASSRQASTNEKLFF
j_gene: TRBJ1-4
d_gene: NA
abundance: few
v_gene: TRBV7-6

CDR3nt: TGTGCCAGCACCTTCGGGACTCGTTACCAAGAGACCCAGTACTTC
CDR3aa: CASTFGTRYQETQYF
j_gene: TRBJ2-5
d_gene: NA
abundance: few
v_gene: TRBV11-2

CDR3nt: TGTGCCACCGTCCTGGGGGAGACCCAGTACTTC
CDR3aa: CATVLGETQYF
j_gene: TRBJ2-5
d_gene: NA
abundance: few
v_gene: TRBV24-1

CDR3nt: TGTGCTAGTGGCCAGAGCGGGAGCTCCTACGAGCAGTACTTC
CDR3aa: CASGQSGSSYEQYF
j_gene: TRBJ2-7
d_gene: TRBD2
abundance: NA
v_gene: TRBV12-5

CDR3nt: TGCGCCAGCAGCCAACCCCTGGGGACAGCAAAACACACCGGGGAGCTGTTTTTT
CDR3aa: CASSQPLGTAKHTGELFF
j_gene: TRBJ2-2
d_gene: TRBD1
abundance: few
v_gene: TRBV4-3

CDR3nt: TGTGCCAGCAGTTCCGGGACCTTCTCCTACGAGCAGTACTTC
CDR3aa: CASSSGTFSYEQYF
j_gene: TRBJ2-7
d_gene: NA
abundance: NA
v_gene: TRBV7-2

CDR3nt: TGTGCCATCAGGACAGGGTCTTACGAGCAGTACTTC
CDR3aa: CAIRTGSYEQYF
j_gene: TRBJ2-7
d_gene: TRBD1
abundance: NA
v_gene: TRBV6-1

CDR3nt: TGTGCCAGCAGTGGTGCATCACAAGTCGGTGGAAACACCATATATTTT
CDR3aa: CASSGASQVGGNTIYF
j_gene: TRBJ1-3
d_gene: NA
abundance: NA
v_gene: TRBV12-3/TRBV12-4

CDR3nt: TGTGCCAGCAGCTCCCCGGGGGGCGACTACACCTTC
CDR3aa: CASSSPGGDYTF
j_gene: TRBJ1-2
d_gene: NA
abundance: few
v_gene: TRBV7-2

CDR3nt: TGTGCCAGCAGTTACAATGGCAATCCTTGGGATACGCAGTATTTT
CDR3aa: CASSYNGNPWDTQYF
j_gene: TRBJ2-3
d_gene: NA
abundance: many
v_gene: TRBV6-6

CDR3nt: TGTGCCAGCAGTTCCGGAATACTGGGGGGCTTGCCCCACCAAGAGACCCAGTACTTC
CDR3aa: CASSSGILGGLPHQETQYF
j_gene: TRBJ2-5
d_gene: NA
abundance: NA
v_gene: TRBV12-3/TRBV12-4

CDR3nt: TGTGCCAGCTCTGTCCAGGGCACCGGGGAGCTGTTTTTT
CDR3aa: CASSVQGTGELFF
j_gene: TRBJ2-2
d_gene: NA
abundance: NA
v_gene: TRBV6-2/TRBV6-3

CDR3nt: TGTGCTAGTGGCCTTCCGTCGACAGGCGAAGGGGAGACCCAGTACTTC
CDR3aa: CASGLPSTGEGETQYF
j_gene: TRBJ2-5
d_gene: NA
abundance: NA
v_gene: TRBV12-5

CDR3nt: TGTGCCAGCAGCCGGGAGGGGGGAACTTTCTTT
CDR3aa: CASSREGGTFF
j_gene: TRBJ1-1
d_gene: NA
abundance: few
v_gene: TRBV7-2